Listed here are 13 T cell receptor beta chains from one sample, sequenced in a study of naive and memory T cell subsets. Two oligonucleotides, mixed equimolar, formed the beta constant-region primer covering TRBC1 and TRBC2. Four rounds of PCR amplified the ligated cDNA using nested alpha and beta constant-region primers plus SP2. Each CDR3 protein is one row after TCRdb ran MiXCR on the UMI-ligation and nested PCR reads. The sample consists of approximately 90,000 distinct CDR3 sequences, about 10% of them appearing once. Their target antigens are unknown. Regarding the study as a whole: Naive repertoires, especially CD8, held a few larger clonotypes, possibly memory cells re-expressing CD45RA.

Sequencing input: naive CD4+ T cells from blood. The receptors come from a human donor in good health.

V gene TRBV28 combines with J gene TRBJ2-7; TRBD1 might be the D (5 bases). V lost 3 bases to trimming and J lost 3 bases, with 12 bases between them. Germline CDR1 is MDHEN and CDR2 is SYDVKM. The CDR3 length is 14 residues. CDR3: CASSFLDSLYEQYF. The CDR3 DNA follows: TGTGCCAGCAGTTTTTTAGACAGCCTCTACGAGCAGTACTTC.

This clonotype showed up just a few times. The CDR3 loop is CASIRTPGTENTEAFF. As DNA, the CDR3 is TGTGCCAGCATCCGAACCCCCGGGACAGAGAACACTGAAGCTTTCTTT. The rearrangement uses TRBV7-9 and TRBJ1-1, with 7 bases fitting TRBD1. Germline trimming cut 7 bases from V and 1 base from J; bases unmatched to any gene: 12. This CDR3 has 16 amino acids. Germline CDR1 and CDR2: SEHNR and FQNEAQ (reference sequence).

The chain carries TRBV7-2 and TRBJ2-7; TRBD1 or TRBD2 may be the D gene (7 bases each). Germline CDR1 and CDR2: SGHTA and FQGNSA. The germline V and J ends were trimmed by 2 bases and 8 bases, with 16 bases remaining between them. The CDR3 spans 14 residues. The chain's CDR3 is CASSLSRGGAQQYF. The CDR3 nucleotides are TGTGCCAGCAGCTTATCCAGGGGGGGGGCACAGCAGTACTTC. Supplemented by reference TRBV7-2 and TRBJ2-7, the full variable domain reads GAGVSQSPSNKVTEKGKDVELRCDPISGHTALYWYRQSLGQGLEFLIYFQGNSAPDKSGLPSDRFSAERTGGSVSTLTIQRTQQEDSAVYLCASSLSRGGAQQYFGPGTRLTVT.

This rearrangement joins TRBV20-1 to TRBJ1-1, with D possibly matching TRBD1 (5 bases). The CDR3 contains 14 residues. Per the germline V gene, CDR1 is DFQATT and CDR2 is SNEGSKA (reference sequence). V was trimmed by 0 bases and J by 1 base, leaving 9 bases between them. The CDR3 here is CSARDLGTNTEAFF. For the CDR3, the DNA is TGCAGTGCTAGAGATTTAGGGACGAACACTGAAGCTTTCTTT.

This clonotype was seen many times. CDR3 loop: CASSKDDRETEAFF. In nucleotides, the CDR3 is TGCGCCAGCAGCAAGGACGACAGGGAAACTGAAGCTTTCTTT. V and J are TRBV5-1 and TRBJ1-1; TRBD1 matches at 7 bases. CDR3 size: 14 residues. V lost 4 bases, J lost 5 bases, and 8 bases stayed unmatched. From germline, CDR1 is SGHRS and CDR2 YFSETQ.

This clonotype was detected only a few times. The chain joins TRBV6-2 or TRBV6-3 to TRBJ2-7; a possible D gene is TRBD1 (5 bases). The CDR3 runs to 18 residues. Germline CDR1 reads MNHEY; CDR2 reads SVGEGT. The V and J ends lost 10 bases and 3 bases respectively, with 31 bases between them. Here the CDR3 reads CATTEAVKLHPEFYEQYF. DNA for the CDR3: TGTGCCACGACAGAGGCAGTCAAACTGCACCCCGAATTCTACGAGCAGTACTTC.

The chain uses TRBV9 and TRBJ1-3; D is undetermined. Trimming took 4 bases from V and 1 from J, leaving 15 bases between them. Per germline, CDR1 SGDLS and CDR2 YYNGEE. CDR3 length equals 16 residues. This chain's CDR3 is CASSPRGRSSGNTIYF. CDR3 DNA sequence: TGTGCCAGCAGCCCCCGAGGAAGGTCTTCTGGAAACACCATATATTTT.

The chain employs TRBV20-1 and TRBJ2-7, with TRBD2 matching over 7 bases. CDR3 length: 14 amino acids. J was trimmed by 2 bases and V by 6 bases; bases with no gene match: 10. The germline gives CDR1 DFQATT, CDR2 SNEGSKA (reference sequence). This chain's CDR3 is CSAGVSGSTYEQYF. CDR3 bases: TGCAGTGCCGGAGTTAGCGGGTCCACCTACGAGCAGTACTTC.

This clonotype was picked up a small number of times. J is TRBJ1-6 and V is TRBV20-1, with D unclear. The CDR3 is 13 amino acids. The germline V gene has CDR1 DFQATT and CDR2 SNEGSKA (reference sequence). The V end lost 1 base, the J end lost 2 bases, and 3 bases lay between the germline ends. The CDR3 coding sequence is TGCAGTGCTAGAGGGACCTATAATTCACCCCTCCACTTT. As protein: CSARGTYNSPLHF.

In its sample, this clonotype was seen a few times. The chain joins TRBV7-2 to TRBJ1-2; TRBD1 matches at 8 bases. The CDR3 sequence is 15 residues long. V lost 2 bases to trimming and J lost 4 bases; unmatched junction nucleotides: 6. Germline V gene data show CDR1 as SGHTA and CDR2 as FQGNSA. This CDR3 is CASSLNQGAGYGYTF. In nucleotides, the CDR3 is TGTGCCAGCAGCTTAAATCAGGGGGCCGGCTATGGCTACACCTTC. Together with reference TRBV7-2 and TRBJ1-2, the CDR3 gives the full variable domain: GAGVSQSPSNKVTEKGKDVELRCDPISGHTALYWYRQSLGQGLEFLIYFQGNSAPDKSGLPSDRFSAERTGGSVSTLTIQRTQQEDSAVYLCASSLNQGAGYGYTFGSGTRLTVV.

This clonotype was recorded at least ten times. CDR3 nucleotide sequence: TGTGCCAGCAGTACCAACATACACGGCTACACCTTC. Protein product: CASSTNIHGYTF. The chain couples TRBV12-3 or TRBV12-4 to TRBJ1-2; D remains ambiguous. Trimming shortened V by 5 bases and J by 8 bases, and 12 bases separated the two germline ends. The CDR3 totals 12 residues.

This clonotype was observed a handful of times. CDR3 coding DNA: TGCAGTGCTAGTTATCCTGTAACCTACGAGCAGTACTTC. Encoded protein: CSASYPVTYEQYF. The chain carries TRBV20-1 and TRBJ2-7; D uncertain. This CDR3 spans 13 amino acids. Germline CDR1 reads DFQATT; CDR2 reads SNEGSKA (reference sequence). V was cut by 3 bases and J by 2 bases, with 11 bases left in between.

Regarding this clonotype: Relative to the germline gene, one junction end is altered; a read error may explain this. The rearrangement uses TRBV29-1 and TRBJ1-1; a possible D gene is TRBD1 (6 bases). The CDR3 covers 9 residues. The germline V gene encodes CDR1 SQVTM and CDR2 ANQGSEA. CDR3 nucleotide sequence: TGTACGACAGGCGAACAAGCTTTCTTT. The encoded protein is CTTGEQAFF.